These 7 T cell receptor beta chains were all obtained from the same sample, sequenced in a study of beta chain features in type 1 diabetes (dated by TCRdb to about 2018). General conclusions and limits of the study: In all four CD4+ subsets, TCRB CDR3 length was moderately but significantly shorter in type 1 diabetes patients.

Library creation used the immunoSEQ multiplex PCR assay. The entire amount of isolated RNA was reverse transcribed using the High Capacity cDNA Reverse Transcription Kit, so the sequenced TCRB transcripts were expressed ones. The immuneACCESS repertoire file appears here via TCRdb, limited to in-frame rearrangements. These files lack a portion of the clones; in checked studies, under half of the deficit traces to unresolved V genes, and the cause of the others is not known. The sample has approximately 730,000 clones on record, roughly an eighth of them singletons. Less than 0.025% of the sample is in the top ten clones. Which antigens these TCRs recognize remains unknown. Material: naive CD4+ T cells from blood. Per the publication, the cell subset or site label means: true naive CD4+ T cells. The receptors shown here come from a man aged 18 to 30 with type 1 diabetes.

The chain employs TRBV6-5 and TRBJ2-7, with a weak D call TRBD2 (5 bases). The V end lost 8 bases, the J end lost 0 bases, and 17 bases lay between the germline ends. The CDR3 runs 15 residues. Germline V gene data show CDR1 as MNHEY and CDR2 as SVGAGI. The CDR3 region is CASLEQGSPSYEQYF. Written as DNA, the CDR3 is TGTGCCAGCCTAGAACAAGGGAGCCCCTCCTACGAGCAGTACTTC.

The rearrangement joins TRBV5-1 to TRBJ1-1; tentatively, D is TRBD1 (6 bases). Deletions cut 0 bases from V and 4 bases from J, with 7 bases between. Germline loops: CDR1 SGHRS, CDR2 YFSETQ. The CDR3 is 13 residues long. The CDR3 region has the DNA TGCGCCAGCAGCTTGGCAGGGGCCACTGAAGCTTTCTTT. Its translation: CASSLAGATEAFF.

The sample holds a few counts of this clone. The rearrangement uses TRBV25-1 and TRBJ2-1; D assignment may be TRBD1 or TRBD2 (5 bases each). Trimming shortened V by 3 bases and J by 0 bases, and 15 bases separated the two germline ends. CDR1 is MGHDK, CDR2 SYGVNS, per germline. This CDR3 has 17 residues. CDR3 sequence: CASSDPGTAPSYNEQFF. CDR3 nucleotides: TGTGCCAGCAGTGACCCCGGGACGGCACCCTCCTACAATGAGCAGTTCTTC. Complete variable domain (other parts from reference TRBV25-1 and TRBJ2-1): EADIYQTPRYLVIGTGKKITLECSQTMGHDKMYWYQQDPGMELHLIHYSYGVNSTEKGDLSSESTVSRIRTEHFPLTLESARPSHTSQYLCASSDPGTAPSYNEQFFGPGTRLTVL.

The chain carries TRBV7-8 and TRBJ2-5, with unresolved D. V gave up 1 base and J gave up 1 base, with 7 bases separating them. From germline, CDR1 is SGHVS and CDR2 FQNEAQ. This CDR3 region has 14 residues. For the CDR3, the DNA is TGTGCCAGCAGCTTAGGTCGAGTCCAAGAGACCCAGTACTTC. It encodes CASSLGRVQETQYF.

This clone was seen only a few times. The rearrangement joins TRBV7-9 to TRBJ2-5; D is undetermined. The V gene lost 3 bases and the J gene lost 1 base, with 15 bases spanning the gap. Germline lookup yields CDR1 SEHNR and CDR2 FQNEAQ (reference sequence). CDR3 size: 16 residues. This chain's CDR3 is CASSLDGAASQETQYF. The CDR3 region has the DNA TGTGCCAGCAGCTTGGACGGTGCGGCTTCCCAAGAGACCCAGTACTTC.

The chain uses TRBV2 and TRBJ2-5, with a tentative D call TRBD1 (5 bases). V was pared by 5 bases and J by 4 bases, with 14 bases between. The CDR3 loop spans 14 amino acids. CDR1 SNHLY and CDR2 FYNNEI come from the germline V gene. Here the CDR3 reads CASSSGWQAETQYF. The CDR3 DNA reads TGTGCCAGCAGTTCAGGGTGGCAGGCAGAGACCCAGTACTTC.

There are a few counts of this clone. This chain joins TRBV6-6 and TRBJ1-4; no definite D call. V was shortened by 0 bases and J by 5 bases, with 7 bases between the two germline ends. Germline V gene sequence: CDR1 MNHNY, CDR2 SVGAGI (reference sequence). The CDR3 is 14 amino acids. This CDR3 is CASSYSRTNEKLFF. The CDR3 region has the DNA TGTGCCAGCAGTTACTCGAGAACCAATGAAAAACTGTTTTTT.